Listed here are 25 T cell receptor beta chains from one sample, sequenced in a study of OX40 agonist ivuxolimab in advanced cancers. Clones were read by immunoSEQ multiplex PCR, and TCRdb kept only the in-frame ones, dropping some. Among 60,000 to 85,000 clones listed, roughly 80% were seen once. Sequencing used CD4+ or CD8+ T cells sorted from blood, obtained in a trial of the OX40 agonist ivuxolimab. These receptors originate from an adult with an advanced solid tumor such as melanoma, head and neck, liver or kidney cancer.

V is TRBV2 and J is TRBJ2-5, with 7 nucleotides matching TRBD2. CDR1 is SNHLY and CDR2 is FYNNEI in the germline V gene. V lost 8 bases, J lost 4 bases, and 25 bases stayed unmatched. The CDR3 is 19 amino acids. CDR3 sequence: CASGATWWGGLEGGETQYF. As DNA, the CDR3 is TGTGCCAGCGGAGCCACTTGGTGGGGGGGTCTTGAGGGAGGAGAGACCCAGTACTTC. The full variable domain, rest sourced from reference TRBV2 and TRBJ2-5, is EPEVTQTPSHQVTQMGQEVILRCVPISNHLYFYWYRQILGQKVEFLVSFYNNEISEKSEIFDDQFSVERPDGSNFTLKIRSTKLEDSAMYFCASGATWWGGLEGGETQYFGPGTRLLVL.

The chain links TRBV5-5 to TRBJ2-7; 15 bases are shared with TRBD2. V shed 4 bases and J 0 bases; nucleotides not matched to a gene: 8. The CDR3 is 18 residues long. CDR1 is SGHKS and CDR2 is YYEKEE in the germline V gene (reference sequence). This CDR3 reads CASSQGLAGGQSSYEQYF. Written as DNA, the CDR3 is TGTGCCAGCAGCCAGGGACTAGCGGGGGGCCAAAGCTCCTACGAGCAGTACTTC.

The CDR3, as DNA: TGTGCCAGCAGCTCGTTGGGGATCGACAGGAACACTGAAGCTTTCTTT. Encoded protein: CASSSLGIDRNTEAFF. The rearrangement uses TRBV7-9 and TRBJ1-1; D perhaps matches TRBD1 (5 bases). V was cut by 4 bases and J by 1 base, with 16 bases left in between. The CDR3 is 16 amino acids. CDR1 is SEHNR and CDR2 is FQNEAQ in the germline V gene (reference sequence).

The table lists this clone with a count of one. This chain connects TRBV5-1 to TRBJ2-5; weak D call: TRBD1 (6 bases). Germline assignment: CDR1 SGHRS and CDR2 YFSETQ. The CDR3 is 15 residues long. The ends were cut back, 0 bases at V and 2 bases at J, with 11 bases in the middle. CDR3 nucleotide sequence: TGCGCCAGCAGCTTGGGACCGGACAGTCAAGAGACCCAGTACTTC. It translates to CASSLGPDSQETQYF.

The genes are TRBV28 and TRBJ1-6; possible D gene TRBD1, 5 bases. Trimming left V 3 bases short and J 6 bases short, with 18 bases between. The germline V gene has CDR1 MDHEN and CDR2 SYDVKM. The CDR3 extends over 17 amino acids. The CDR3 nucleotides are TGTGCCAGCAGTTTCGCTCCATCCGGGACCCGTAATTCACCCCTCCACTTT. Its protein product is CASSFAPSGTRNSPLHF.

The J gene is TRBJ2-2, the V gene TRBV5-1; 9 positions match TRBD1. Germline V gene data show CDR1 as SGHRS and CDR2 as YFSETQ. CDR3 length equals 16 residues. The J segment lost 2 bases and the V segment lost 2 bases, leaving 4 bases of the junction unmatched. The CDR3 coding sequence is TGCGCCAGCAGCTTTGGACAGGGGACCAACACCGGGGAGCTGTTTTTT. This encodes CASSFGQGTNTGELFF.

The chain recombines TRBV7-9 with TRBJ2-1, with TRBD2 matching 9 bases. The CDR3 is 13 amino acids. With 5 bases clipped from V and 9 bases from J, the junction kept 5 bases outside the gene matches. Germline CDR1 reads SEHNR; CDR2 reads FQNEAQ (reference sequence). The CDR3 reads CASSAGTSTEQFF. The CDR3 DNA sequence: TGTGCCAGCAGCGCCGGGACTAGCACTGAGCAGTTCTTC. Together with reference TRBV7-9 and TRBJ2-1, the CDR3 gives the full variable domain: DTGVSQNPRHKITKRGQNVTFRCDPISEHNRLYWYRQTLGQGPEFLTYFQNEAQLEKSRLLSDRFSAERPKGSFSTLEIQRTEQGDSAMYLCASSAGTSTEQFFGPGTRLTVL.

The chain uses TRBV18 and TRBJ2-7; D perhaps matches TRBD1 (6 bases). The CDR3 runs 11 residues. CDR1 and CDR2 from the germline V gene are KGHSH and LQKENI. V was trimmed by 8 bases and J by 4 bases, leaving 9 bases between them. This chain's CDR3 is CASAGEYEQYF. CDR3 nucleotides: TGTGCCAGCGCAGGGGAGTACGAGCAGTACTTC.

The V call is TRBV7-9, the J call TRBJ2-5, with 8 positions matching TRBD1. V shed 5 bases and J 0 bases; nucleotides not matched to a gene: 11. Germline V gene data show CDR1 as SEHNR and CDR2 as FQNEAQ (reference sequence). This CDR3 is 17 amino acids long. Here the CDR3 reads CASSPRTGRRDQETQYF. In nucleotides, the CDR3 is TGTGCCAGCAGCCCACGGACAGGGCGACGCGACCAAGAGACCCAGTACTTC.

This clone occurred once. V usage is TRBV6-6 and J usage is TRBJ1-4; TRBD1 might be the D (6 bases). This CDR3 spans 13 amino acids. With 11 bases removed from V and 4 bases from J, the gap between germline ends came to 14 bases. Germline V CDR1 and CDR2: MNHNY, SVGAGI (reference sequence). As DNA, the CDR3 is TGTGCCTCACAGGACAGCTATAATGAAAAACTGTTTTTT. Its translation is CASQDSYNEKLFF.

In its sample, this clone was seen a few times. The chain has TRBV6-5 and TRBJ2-7; 9 bases fit TRBD1. The length of the CDR3 is 16 residues. J gave up 4 bases and V 0 bases, and 7 bases lay outside the gene matches. CDR1 and CDR2 from the germline V gene are MNHEY and SVGAGI. CDR3 DNA sequence: TGTGCCAGCAGTTACTCCACAACAGGGGGCTTTTACGAGCAGTACTTC. This codes for CASSYSTTGGFYEQYF.

The rearrangement links TRBV6-1 to TRBJ2-2; possibly TRBD2 for D (5 bases). Germline values: CDR1 MNHNS, CDR2 SASEGT. Trimming took off 6 bases at V and 0 bases at J, with 11 bases between the two ends. The CDR3 covers 15 residues. CDR3 region: CASRRSGTNTGELFF. The CDR3 nucleotides are TGTGCCAGCAGGCGGTCGGGGACGAACACCGGGGAGCTGTTTTTT.

This sequence joins TRBV11-2 and TRBJ2-7; tentatively, D is TRBD2 (5 bases). The germline V and J ends were trimmed by 1 base and 2 bases, with 15 bases remaining between them. The germline V gene has CDR1 SGHAT and CDR2 FQNNGV. The CDR3 length is 16 residues. The CDR3 spells CASSLGIGVYAYEQYF. CDR3 bases: TGTGCCAGCAGCTTAGGCATCGGGGTTTATGCCTACGAGCAGTACTTC.

The chain uses TRBV11-3 and TRBJ2-6; a possible D gene is TRBD1 (5 bases). The CDR3 is 18 amino acids. V lost 2 bases, J lost 0 bases, and 14 bases lay in between. Germline CDR1 reads SGHNT; CDR2 reads YENEEA. The CDR3 coding sequence is TGTGCCAGCAGCTTATTTTCCCCAGGGTACTCTGGGGCCAACGTCCTGACTTTC. It specifies CASSLFSPGYSGANVLTF.

This clone was picked up a small number of times. The rearrangement uses TRBV6-6 and TRBJ2-5; possible D gene TRBD1, 6 bases. The CDR3 is 14 amino acids. The germline V and J ends were trimmed by 4 bases and 4 bases, with 13 bases remaining between them. Germline-derived CDR1 and CDR2 are MNHNY and SVGAGI (reference sequence). The CDR3 coding sequence is TGTGCCAGCAGTTCTCAGGGGCCTCGAGAGACCCAGTACTTC. This sequence encodes CASSSQGPRETQYF.

The chain has TRBV21-1 and TRBJ2-1; TRBD1, as called in the table, went unchecked against the DNA. TRBV21-1 is deemed a pseudogene. This CDR3 has 17 amino acids. The CDR3 here is CASSKAGPLSSYNEQFF. DNA of the CDR3: TGTGCCAGCAGCAAAGCTGGGCCCCTCAGCTCCTACAATGAGCAGTTCTTC.

The chain has TRBV7-9 and TRBJ2-7; 10 bases match TRBD1. This CDR3 comprises 14 residues. In germline, CDR1 is SEHNR, CDR2 FQNEAQ (reference sequence). The V segment lost 10 bases and the J segment 3 bases; nucleotides outside the gene matches: 9. CDR3 sequence: CATRAGTGDYEQYF. CDR3 bases: TGTGCCACTAGGGCCGGGACAGGGGACTACGAGCAGTACTTC.

The chain is built from TRBV9 and TRBJ1-2; D is unclear. This CDR3 is 15 amino acids long. V dropped 2 bases and J dropped 0 bases, with 11 bases sitting between them. Germline V gene data show CDR1 as SGDLS and CDR2 as YYNGEE. The CDR3 loop reads CASSVAADPNYGYTF. The CDR3 DNA sequence: TGTGCCAGCAGCGTGGCAGCCGATCCTAACTATGGCTACACCTTC.

In its sample, this clone was seen once. CDR3 nucleotide sequence: TGTGCCAGCAGCCGGACTTGGGATGGCTACACCTTC. Translation: CASSRTWDGYTF. The chain uses TRBV2 and TRBJ1-2; no clear D. Germline V gene lookup returns CDR1 SNHLY and CDR2 FYNNEI. There are 12 residues in the CDR3. V lost 6 bases, J lost 6 bases, and 11 bases lay in between.

This sequence joins TRBV27 and TRBJ2-7, with 9 nucleotides matching TRBD1. CDR3 length equals 15 residues. J was trimmed by 3 bases and V by 6 bases; bases with no gene match: 9. The V gene's germline CDR1 is MNHEY and CDR2 SMNVEV (reference sequence). The CDR3 spells CASSRGWGQGYEQYF. In DNA, the CDR3 is TGTGCCAGCAGCCGAGGCTGGGGACAGGGCTACGAGCAGTACTTC.

This chain connects TRBV9 to TRBJ2-3, with no clear D. Germline lookup yields CDR1 SGDLS and CDR2 YYNGEE. V lost 0 bases and J lost 6, with 5 bases in between. The CDR3 has 12 amino acids. This CDR3 is CASSVVGDTQYF. CDR3 bases: TGTGCCAGCAGCGTAGTGGGGGATACGCAGTATTTT.

The chain has TRBV19 and TRBJ2-7; either TRBD1 or TRBD2 may fit D (5 bases each). CDR3 size: 14 residues. V dropped 9 bases and J dropped 10 bases, with 25 bases sitting between them. Germline V gene data show CDR1 as LNHDA and CDR2 as SQIVND (reference sequence). CDR3 sequence: CASSLGANTKNQYF. The CDR3 DNA sequence: TGTGCCAGCTCCCTCGGGGCGAACACTAAAAATCAGTACTTC.

The rearrangement uses TRBV13 and TRBJ2-7; TRBD2 aligns across 10 bases. Germline V lookup: CDR1 PRHDT, CDR2 FYEKMQ (reference sequence). The V and J ends lost 4 bases and 2 bases, in that order; junction bases with no gene match: 8. The CDR3 is 16 amino acids. The CDR3 region has the DNA TGTGCCAGCAGCTCCCTAGCGGGGGAACTCCCCTACGAGCAGTACTTC. This codes for CASSSLAGELPYEQYF.

The gene calls are TRBV28 and TRBJ2-7; possible D gene TRBD2, 6 bases. CDR1 and CDR2 (germline): MDHEN, SYDVKM. The CDR3 spans 15 residues. The V end lost 5 bases, the J end lost 0 bases, and 14 bases lay between the germline ends. The CDR3 coding sequence is TGTGCCAGCAGTCCGCGGGACTTTAGCTCCTACGAGCAGTACTTC. Amino acid sequence: CASSPRDFSSYEQYF.

The chain couples TRBV6-5 to TRBJ2-7; the D gene is possibly TRBD2 (5 bases). CDR3 size: 16 residues. V was clipped by 0 bases and J by 0 bases, with 12 bases between them. Germline V lookup: CDR1 MNHEY, CDR2 SVGAGI. CDR3 sequence: CASSYSTDFGSYEQYF. Here the CDR3 DNA reads TGTGCCAGCAGTTACTCTACGGACTTCGGCTCCTACGAGCAGTACTTC.